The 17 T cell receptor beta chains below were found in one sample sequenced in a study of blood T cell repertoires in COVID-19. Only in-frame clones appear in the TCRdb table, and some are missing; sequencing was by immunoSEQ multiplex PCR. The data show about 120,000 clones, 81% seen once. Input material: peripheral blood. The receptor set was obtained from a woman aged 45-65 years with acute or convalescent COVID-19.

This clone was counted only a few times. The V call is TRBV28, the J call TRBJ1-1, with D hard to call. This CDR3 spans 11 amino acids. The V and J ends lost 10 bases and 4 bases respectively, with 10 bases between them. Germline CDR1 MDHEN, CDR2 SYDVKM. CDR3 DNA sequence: TGTGCCACGCGGGTGGGCACTGAAGCTTTCTTT. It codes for CATRVGTEAFF.

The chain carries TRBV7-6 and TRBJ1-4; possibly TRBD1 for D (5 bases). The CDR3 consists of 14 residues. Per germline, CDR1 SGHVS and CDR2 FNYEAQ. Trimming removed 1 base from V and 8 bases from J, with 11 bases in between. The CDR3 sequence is CASSLDRQWEKLFF. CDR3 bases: TGTGCCAGCAGCTTAGACAGACAGTGGGAAAAACTGTTTTTT.

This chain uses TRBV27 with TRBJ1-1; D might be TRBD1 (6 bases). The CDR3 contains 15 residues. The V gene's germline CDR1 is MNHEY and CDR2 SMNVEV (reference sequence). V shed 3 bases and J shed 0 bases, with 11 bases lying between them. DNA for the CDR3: TGTGCCAGCAGTTTTTCAGGGGCAATGAACACTGAAGCTTTCTTT. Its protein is CASSFSGAMNTEAFF.

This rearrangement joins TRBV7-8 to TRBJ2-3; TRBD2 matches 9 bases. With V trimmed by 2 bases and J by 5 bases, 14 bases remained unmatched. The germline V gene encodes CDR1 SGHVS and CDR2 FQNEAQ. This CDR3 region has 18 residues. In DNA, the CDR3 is TGTGCCAGCAGCTTAAGATCTGCGGGAGGGCCGCTAGGAGATACGCAGTATTTT. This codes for CASSLRSAGGPLGDTQYF.

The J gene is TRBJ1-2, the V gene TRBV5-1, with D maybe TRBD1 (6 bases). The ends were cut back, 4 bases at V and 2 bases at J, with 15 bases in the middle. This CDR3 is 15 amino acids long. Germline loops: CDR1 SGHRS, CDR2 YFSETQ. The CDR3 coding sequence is TGCGCCAGCAGCGACCAAGGGGGTGGGAACTATGGCTACACCTTC. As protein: CASSDQGGGNYGYTF.

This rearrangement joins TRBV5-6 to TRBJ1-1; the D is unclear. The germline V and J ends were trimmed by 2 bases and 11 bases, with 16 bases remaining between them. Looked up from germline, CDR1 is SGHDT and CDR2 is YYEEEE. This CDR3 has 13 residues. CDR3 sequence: CASSFLGGKSAFF. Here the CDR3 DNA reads TGTGCCAGCAGCTTCTTAGGAGGTAAAAGTGCTTTCTTT. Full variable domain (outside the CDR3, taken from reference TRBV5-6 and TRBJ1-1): DAGVTQSPTHLIKTRGQQVTLRCSPKSGHDTVSWYQQALGQGPQFIFQYYEEEERQRGNFPDRFSGHQFPNYSSELNVNALLLGDSALYLCASSFLGGKSAFFGQGTRLTVV.

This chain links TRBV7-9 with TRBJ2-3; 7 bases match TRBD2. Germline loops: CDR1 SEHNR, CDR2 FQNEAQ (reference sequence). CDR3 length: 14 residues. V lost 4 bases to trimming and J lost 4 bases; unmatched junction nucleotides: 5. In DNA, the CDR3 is TGTGCCAGCAGCTACGGGGGAGGGCCAGATACGCAGTATTTT. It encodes CASSYGGGPDTQYF.

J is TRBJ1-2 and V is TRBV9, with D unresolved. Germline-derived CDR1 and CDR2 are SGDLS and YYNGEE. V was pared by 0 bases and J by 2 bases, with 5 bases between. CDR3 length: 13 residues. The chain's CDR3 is CASSVATNYGYTF. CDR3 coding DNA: TGTGCCAGCAGCGTAGCGACAAACTATGGCTACACCTTC.

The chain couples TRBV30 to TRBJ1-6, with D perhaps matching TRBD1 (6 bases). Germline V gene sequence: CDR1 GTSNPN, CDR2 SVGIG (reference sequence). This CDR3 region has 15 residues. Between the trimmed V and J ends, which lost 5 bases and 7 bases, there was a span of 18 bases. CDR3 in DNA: TGTGCCTGGGGCCCTTGGCAGGGGTTGAATTCACCCCTCCACTTT. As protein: CAWGPWQGLNSPLHF.

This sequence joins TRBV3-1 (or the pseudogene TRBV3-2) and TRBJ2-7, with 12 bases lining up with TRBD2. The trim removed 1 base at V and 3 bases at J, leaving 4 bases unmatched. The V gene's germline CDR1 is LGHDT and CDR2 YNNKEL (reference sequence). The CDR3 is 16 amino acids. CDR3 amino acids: CASSQGRLAGDYEQYF. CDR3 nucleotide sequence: TGTGCCAGCAGCCAAGGTCGACTAGCGGGGGACTACGAGCAGTACTTC.

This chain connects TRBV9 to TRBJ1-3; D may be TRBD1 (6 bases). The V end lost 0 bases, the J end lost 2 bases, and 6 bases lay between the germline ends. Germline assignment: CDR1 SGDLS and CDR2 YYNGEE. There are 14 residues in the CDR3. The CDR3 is CASSVEGAGNTIYF. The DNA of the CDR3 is TGTGCCAGCAGCGTAGAGGGGGCTGGAAACACCATATATTTT.

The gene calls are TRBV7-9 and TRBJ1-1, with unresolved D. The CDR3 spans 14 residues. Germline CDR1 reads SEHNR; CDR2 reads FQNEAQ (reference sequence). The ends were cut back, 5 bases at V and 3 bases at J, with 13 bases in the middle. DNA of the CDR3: TGTGCCAGCAGCCCAATATCCGCGGACACTGAAGCTTTCTTT. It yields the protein CASSPISADTEAFF. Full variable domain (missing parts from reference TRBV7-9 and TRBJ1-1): DTGVSQNPRHKITKRGQNVTFRCDPISEHNRLYWYRQTLGQGPEFLTYFQNEAQLEKSRLLSDRFSAERPKGSFSTLEIQRTEQGDSAMYLCASSPISADTEAFFGQGTRLTVV.

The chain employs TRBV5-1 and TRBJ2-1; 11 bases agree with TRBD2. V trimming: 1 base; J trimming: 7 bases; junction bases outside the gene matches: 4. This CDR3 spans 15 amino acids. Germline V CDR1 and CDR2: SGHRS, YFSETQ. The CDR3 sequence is CASSLTSGGRNEQFF. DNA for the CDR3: TGCGCCAGCAGCTTGACTAGCGGGGGTAGAAATGAGCAGTTCTTC.

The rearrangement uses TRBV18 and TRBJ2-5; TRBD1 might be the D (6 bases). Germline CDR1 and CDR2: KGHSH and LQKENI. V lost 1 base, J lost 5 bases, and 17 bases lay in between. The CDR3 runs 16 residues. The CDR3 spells CASSPQDDRRGETQYF. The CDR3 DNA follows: TGTGCCAGCTCACCACAGGACGACAGAAGGGGGGAGACCCAGTACTTC.

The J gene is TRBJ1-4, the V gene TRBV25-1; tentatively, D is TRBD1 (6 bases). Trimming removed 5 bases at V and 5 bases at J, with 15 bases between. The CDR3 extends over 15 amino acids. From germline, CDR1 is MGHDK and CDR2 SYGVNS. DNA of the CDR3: TGTGCCAGCAGTCCGATACAGGGCGGGAATGAAAAACTGTTTTTT. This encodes CASSPIQGGNEKLFF.

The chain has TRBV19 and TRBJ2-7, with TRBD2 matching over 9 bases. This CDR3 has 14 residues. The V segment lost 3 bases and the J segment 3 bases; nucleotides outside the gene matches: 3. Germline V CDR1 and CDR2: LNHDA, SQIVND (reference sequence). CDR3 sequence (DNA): TGTGCCAGTAGTATCCGCGGGAGGGGCTACGAGCAGTACTTC. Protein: CASSIRGRGYEQYF.

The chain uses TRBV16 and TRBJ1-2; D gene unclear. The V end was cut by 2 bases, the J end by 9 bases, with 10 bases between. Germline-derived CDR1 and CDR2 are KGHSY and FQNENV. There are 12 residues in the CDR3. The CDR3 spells CASSQGEGSYTF. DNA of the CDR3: TGTGCCAGCAGCCAAGGGGAGGGAAGCTACACCTTC.